Given below is one TCR beta chain in context. This CDR3 is 14 amino acids long. Deletions cut 3 bases from V and 2 bases from J, with 10 bases between. The V gene's germline CDR1 is SEHNR and CDR2 FQNEAQ (reference sequence). Profiled with immunoSEQ multiplex PCR; TCRdb holds only in-frame clones, not every one. The sample contains under 150,000 clones, 90% of which appear only once. This sample was included in a study of blood T cell repertoires in COVID-19. The chain recombines TRBV7-9 with TRBJ2-5; a possible D gene is TRBD1 (5 bases). This receptor was identified in a man aged 50 or older with active COVID-19. Sample: peripheral blood. CDR3 nucleotide sequence: TGTGCCAGCAGCTTCGACAGCAGTCAAGAGACCCAGTACTTC. Its protein is CASSFDSSQETQYF. Full variable domain (rest looked up from reference TRBV7-9 and TRBJ2-5): DTGVSQNPRHKITKRGQNVTFRCDPISEHNRLYWYRQTLGQGPEFLTYFQNEAQLEKSRLLSDRFSAERPKGSFSTLEIQRTEQGDSAMYLCASSFDSSQETQYFGPGTRLLVL.